This T cell receptor beta chain was found in a study of blood T cells in healthy people across ages. Study-wide context: The capture of about one barcoded beta molecule per two T cells was achieved by template switching.

A sample-barcoded 5' primer and a J-beta primer mix were used in a second PCR of roughly 6 to 11 cycles. MiXCR, run by TCRdb on the 5' RACE reads, gives a single entry per CDR3 protein. The table shows 1.5 million to 2 million distinct CDR3 sequences, with 35% to 50% occurring only once. Germline-derived CDR1 and CDR2 are SGHTA and FQGNSA. The CDR3 spans 14 residues. The V end was cut by 0 bases, the J end by 0 bases, with 4 bases between. This clonotype was recorded at least ten times. Its antigen is unidentified. Study-level points and caveats: PBMCs were not sorted, which prevented a conclusive comparison of naive versus antigen-experienced cells. The diversity estimates, figures obtained from one million T cells, were considered underestimates.

Sequencing was performed on blood. The origin of this receptor is a human donor in good health. The chain uses TRBV7-2 and TRBJ2-3; D gene ambiguous. This CDR3 is CASSLAISTDTQYF. CDR3 DNA: TGTGCCAGCAGCTTAGCGATCAGCACAGATACGCAGTATTTT.